This T cell receptor (beta chain) emerged from a study of blood T cell repertoires in COVID-19. In the study overall: Spain, Italy and the United States supplied samples that represented acute and convalescent COVID-19. T cells, B-cell-depleted T cells, or PBMCs provided the cDNA or gDNA that served as material.

The junction had 8 bases not matched to a gene; V was cut back by 4 bases and J by 5 bases. Germline assignment: CDR1 SGHDT and CDR2 YYEEEE. CDR3 length: 15 residues. This clone was observed a single time. Source study methods: Nucleated cell number was recorded as an estimate derived from reference gene primer amplification. Profiled with immunoSEQ multiplex PCR; TCRdb holds only in-frame clones, not every one. The V and J calls and the clone size are those of that table, but D and trimming were determined from the DNA. Of approximately 170,000 clones listed, approximately 85% are singletons. The TCR originated in an elderly man with COVID-19, enrolled during active disease. The V call is TRBV5-6, the J call TRBJ1-4; 7 nucleotides agree with TRBD1. Material for sequencing was peripheral blood. This chain's CDR3 is CASSRSGTVNEKLFF. Here the CDR3 DNA reads TGTGCCAGCAGCCGCTCCGGGACAGTAAATGAAAAACTGTTTTTT.